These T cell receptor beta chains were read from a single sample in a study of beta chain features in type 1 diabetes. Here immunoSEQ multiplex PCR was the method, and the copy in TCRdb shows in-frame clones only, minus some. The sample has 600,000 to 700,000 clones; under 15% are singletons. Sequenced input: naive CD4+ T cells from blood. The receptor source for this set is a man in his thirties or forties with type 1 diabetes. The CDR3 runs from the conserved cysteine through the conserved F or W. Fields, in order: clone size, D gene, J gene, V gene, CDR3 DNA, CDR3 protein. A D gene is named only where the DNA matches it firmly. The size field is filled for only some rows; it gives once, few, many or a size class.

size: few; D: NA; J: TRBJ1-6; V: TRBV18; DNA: TGTGCCAGCTCAACGTGGGCCGGGTCCACCGATTCACCCCTCCACTTT; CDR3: CASSTWAGSTDSPLHF
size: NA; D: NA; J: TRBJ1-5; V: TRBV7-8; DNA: TGTGCCAGCAGCTTAAGGGACACAAATCAGCCCCAGCATTTT; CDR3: CASSLRDTNQPQHF
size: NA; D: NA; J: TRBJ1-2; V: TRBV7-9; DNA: TGTGCCAGCAGCTTCGGTTGGGATGAGGATGGCTACACCTTC; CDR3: CASSFGWDEDGYTF
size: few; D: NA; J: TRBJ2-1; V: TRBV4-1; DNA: TGCGCCAGCAGCCAAGAAGTAGCTTCCTACAATGAGCAGTTCTTC; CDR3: CASSQEVASYNEQFF
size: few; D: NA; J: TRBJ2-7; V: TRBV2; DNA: TGTGCCGGGGGATTAGACCCTTACGAGCAGTACTTC; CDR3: CAGGLDPYEQYF
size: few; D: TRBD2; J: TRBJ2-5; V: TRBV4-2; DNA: TGTGCCAGCAGCCAGGCCCTCTGGGCTAGCGGGGAAGAGACCCAGTACTTC; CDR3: CASSQALWASGEETQYF
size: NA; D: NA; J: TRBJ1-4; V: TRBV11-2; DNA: TGTGCCAGCAGCTTAGTTTCTGAAAAACTGTTTTTT; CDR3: CASSLVSEKLFF
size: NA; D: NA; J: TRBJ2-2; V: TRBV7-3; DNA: TGTGCCAGCAGCTTACGCAGGAACACCGGGGAGCTGTTTTTT; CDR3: CASSLRRNTGELFF
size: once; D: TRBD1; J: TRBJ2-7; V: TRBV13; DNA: TGTGCCAGCAGTTTATCCTCGGGACAGGGCTACGAGCAGTACTTC; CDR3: CASSLSSGQGYEQYF
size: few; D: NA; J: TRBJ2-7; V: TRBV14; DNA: TGTGCCAGCAGCCTACCCTTTAGTGGCGAGCAGTACTTC; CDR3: CASSLPFSGEQYF
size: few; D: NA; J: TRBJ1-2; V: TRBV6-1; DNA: TGTGCCTCGCTGGGGTACGGCTACACCTTC; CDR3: CASLGYGYTF
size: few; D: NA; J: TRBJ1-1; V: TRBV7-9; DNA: TGTGCCAGCAGCCTCGGGTGGGAGACTGAAGCTTTCTTT; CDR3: CASSLGWETEAFF
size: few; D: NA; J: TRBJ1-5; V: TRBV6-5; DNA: TGTGCCAGCAGCTCAGGGGATTACAGTCAGCCCCAGCATTTT; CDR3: CASSSGDYSQPQHF
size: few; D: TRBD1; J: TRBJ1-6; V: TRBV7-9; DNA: TGTGCCAGCAGCTCCTTAGGACAGGGGGTAGGACCCCTCCACTTT; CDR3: CASSSLGQGVGPLHF
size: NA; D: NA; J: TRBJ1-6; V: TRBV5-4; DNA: TGTGCCAGCTCCCAGAGAACGAACAATTCACCCCTCCACTTT; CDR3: CASSQRTNNSPLHF
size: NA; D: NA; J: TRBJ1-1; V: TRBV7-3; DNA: TGTGCCAGCAGCTTATGGCGGGGGTCGAACACTGAAGCTTTCTTT; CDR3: CASSLWRGSNTEAFF
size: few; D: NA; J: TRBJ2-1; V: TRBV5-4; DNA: TGTGCCAGCAGCGGAGGGGGAGCTACCTACAATGAGCAGTTCTTC; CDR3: CASSGGGATYNEQFF
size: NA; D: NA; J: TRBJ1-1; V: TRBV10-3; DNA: TGTGCCATCAGTGAGACACAGGGGAACACTGAAGCTTTCTTT; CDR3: CAISETQGNTEAFF
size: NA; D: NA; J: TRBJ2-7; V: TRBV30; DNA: TGTGCCTGGACTGCAGGGACCTACGAGCAGTACTTC; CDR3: CAWTAGTYEQYF
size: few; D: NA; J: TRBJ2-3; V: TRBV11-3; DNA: TGTGCCAGCAGCTTACGGGCCAGCACAGATACGCAGTATTTT; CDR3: CASSLRASTDTQYF
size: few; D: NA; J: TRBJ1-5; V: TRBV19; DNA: TGTGCCAGTAGCCAAGATCAGCCCCAGCATTTT; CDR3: CASSQDQPQHF
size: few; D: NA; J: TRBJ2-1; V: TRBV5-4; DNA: TGTGCCAGCAGCTTGGTACAGCCACACAATGAGCAGTTCTTC; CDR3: CASSLVQPHNEQFF